The 4 T cell receptor beta chains below all came from one sample that was sequenced in a study of control samples from healthy donors and cancer patients (TCRdb year 2020). Libraries came from the immunoSEQ multiplex PCR assay. What TCRdb holds here is the immuneACCESS table cut down to in-frame rearrangements. Part of the clones is not present; checked against another copy, under half of the missing clones reflect an unresolved V gene, and the others are unexplained. Within this sample are some 150,000 clones, with 75% to 95% of them counted one time only. Of the sample, about 3.2% falls within the top ten clones. The sequenced material came from blood. The receptors come from a man between 25 and 39 years old in good health.

J is TRBJ2-7 and V is TRBV27; no clear D. Germline V lookup: CDR1 MNHEY, CDR2 SMNVEV (reference sequence). The CDR3 extends over 15 amino acids. V dropped 0 bases and J dropped 3 bases, with 12 bases sitting between them. The CDR3 sequence is CASSLSQTSYYEQYF. CDR3 DNA: TGTGCCAGCAGTTTATCGCAGACTTCCTACTACGAGCAGTACTTC.

Concerning this clone: The same CDR3 also results from other DNA sequences found in this sample. This chain connects TRBV5-6 to TRBJ2-3; perhaps D is TRBD1 or TRBD2 (5 bases each). The germline gives CDR1 SGHDT, CDR2 YYEEEE. The V and J ends lost 2 bases and 0 bases respectively, with 7 bases between them. This CDR3 is built from 14 residues. CDR3 region: CASSFRDSTDTQYF. The CDR3 DNA reads as TGTGCCAGCAGCTTTAGGGACAGCACAGATACGCAGTATTTT.

This sequence joins TRBV7-2 and TRBJ2-7; 11 bases agree with TRBD2. Germline trimming cut 6 bases from V and 1 base from J; bases unmatched to any gene: 5. The CDR3 is made up of 15 amino acids. Germline CDR1 is SGHTA and CDR2 is FQGNSA. The chain's CDR3 is CASRIAGGPSYEQYF. DNA of the CDR3: TGTGCCAGCAGAATAGCGGGGGGGCCGTCCTACGAGCAGTACTTC.

The chain has TRBV27 and TRBJ1-3; unclear D gene. The CDR3 length is 11 residues. The ends were cut back, 8 bases at V and 4 bases at J, with 6 bases in the middle. CDR1 and CDR2 (germline): MNHEY, SMNVEV (reference sequence). The CDR3 DNA reads TGTGCCAGCGCCGGGGGAAACACCATATATTTT. It specifies CASAGGNTIYF.